These 26 T cell receptor beta chains were all obtained from the same sample, sequenced in a study of cytomegalovirus exposure and HLA in healthy donors. The PCR had 60 Vbeta and 13 Jbeta primers. Assay used: immunoSEQ multiplex PCR; TCRdb lists only in-frame clones, some missing. The table records fewer than 150,000 clones, about 80% of them present only once. Sequencing was done on a sample of PBMCs. Every receptor here comes from a man aged 30 to 45 in good health and CMV-seronegative.

The chain recombines TRBV10-3 with TRBJ2-7; 9 bases map to TRBD2. This CDR3 comprises 16 residues. Germline values: CDR1 ENHRY, CDR2 SYGVKD. V gave up 4 bases and J gave up 5 bases; unmatched junction bases: 12. The CDR3 loop reads CAISGVTSGRGDEQYF. CDR3 DNA: TGTGCCATCAGTGGGGTCACTAGCGGGCGAGGTGACGAGCAGTACTTC.

The rearrangement links TRBV5-1 to TRBJ1-2, with D possibly being TRBD1 (5 bases). The germline V gene has CDR1 SGHRS and CDR2 YFSETQ. Trimming removed 7 bases from V and 1 base from J, with 14 bases in between. The length of the CDR3 is 14 residues. The CDR3 DNA sequence: TGCGCCAGCCAACAGGAGGGTTTTAACTATGGCTACACCTTC. Translation: CASQQEGFNYGYTF.

The rearrangement links TRBV9 to TRBJ1-3; TRBD1 agrees at 8 bases. V shed 4 bases, J shed 0 bases, and the junction held 3 bases outside the gene matches. The CDR3 extends over 15 amino acids. Looked up from germline, CDR1 is SGDLS and CDR2 is YYNGEE. The CDR3 is CASSIGQGSGNTIYF. CDR3 coding DNA: TGTGCCAGCAGCATAGGACAGGGCTCTGGAAACACCATATATTTT.

This clone showed up just once. As DNA, the CDR3 is TGTGCCAGCAGTAGGACACAGAACTACGAGCAGTACTTC. It specifies CASSRTQNYEQYF. This chain links TRBV6-1 with TRBJ2-7, with TRBD1 as a possible D gene (5 bases). CDR3 length: 13 residues. V lost 5 bases to trimming and J lost 3 bases, with 11 bases between them. Per germline, CDR1 MNHNS and CDR2 SASEGT.

The rearrangement links TRBV6-1 to TRBJ2-1, with TRBD1 matching 10 bases. In germline, CDR1 is MNHNS, CDR2 SASEGT. The V and J ends lost 11 bases and 9 bases, in that order; junction bases with no gene match: 10. This CDR3 is built from 13 residues. The CDR3 sequence: CAGVGTGDGEQFF. Here the CDR3 DNA reads TGTGCCGGAGTAGGGACAGGGGACGGTGAGCAGTTCTTC.

CDR3 residues: CAGAGLAGLRNEQFF. CDR3 nucleotide sequence: TGTGCCGGAGCGGGACTAGCGGGACTTCGGAATGAGCAGTTCTTC. The J gene is TRBJ2-1, the V gene TRBV30; 13 positions match TRBD2. Germline V gene data show CDR1 as GTSNPN and CDR2 as SVGIG (reference sequence). The junction had 11 bases not matched to a gene; V was cut back by 8 bases and J by 7 bases. The CDR3 covers 15 residues.

This clone was counted only a few times. Mismatch with germline at one junction end may stem from a read error. This chain joins TRBV5-1 and TRBJ2-5, with D possibly matching TRBD1 (5 bases). The CDR3 runs to 14 residues. Germline V CDR1 and CDR2: SGHRS, YFSETQ. For the CDR3, the DNA is TGCGCCAGCAGCTTGGAGGGGAACCAAGATACCCAGTACTTC. Translating gives CASSLEGNQDTQYF.

A word on this clone: An end of the junction does not agree with germline; a read error may underlie this. The chain is built from TRBV7-2 and TRBJ2-3; D not certain. The germline gives CDR1 SGHTA, CDR2 FQGNSA. This CDR3 spans 12 amino acids. For the CDR3, the DNA is TGTGCCGGCAGCTCCTATCTTGATACGCAGTATTTT. It yields the protein CAGSSYLDTQYF.

This clone was found a few times. The chain joins TRBV4-3 to TRBJ1-1; tentative D call: TRBD1 (5 bases). The CDR3 contains 15 residues. Germline CDR1 reads LGHNA; CDR2 reads YSLEER. Trimming took off 0 bases at V and 4 bases at J, with 12 bases between the two ends. The CDR3 DNA is TGCGCCAGCAGCCAAGATGGGGGGGTATTCACTGAAGCTTTCTTT. Residues: CASSQDGGVFTEAFF.

V gene TRBV19 combines with J gene TRBJ2-5; D call uncertain. V lost 1 base and J lost 5, with 11 bases in between. Germline CDR1 LNHDA, CDR2 SQIVND (reference sequence). The CDR3 consists of 14 residues. This chain's CDR3 is CASSIGVAEETQYF. As DNA, the CDR3 is TGTGCCAGTAGTATAGGGGTGGCGGAGGAGACCCAGTACTTC.

The chain couples TRBV30 to TRBJ1-4; no reliable D call. Per the germline V gene, CDR1 is GTSNPN and CDR2 is SVGIG (reference sequence). The CDR3 sequence is 15 residues long. V shed 1 base and J shed 3 bases, with 12 bases lying between them. The CDR3 region has the DNA TGTGCCTGGAGTGCTGCGGGAGCCTCTAATGAAAAACTGTTTTTT. Protein sequence: CAWSAAGASNEKLFF.

The chain employs TRBV28 and TRBJ2-1, with TRBD2 identical over 11 bases. The germline V gene encodes CDR1 MDHEN and CDR2 SYDVKM. CDR3 length equals 16 residues. V lost 10 bases to trimming and J lost 6 bases; unmatched junction nucleotides: 14. The DNA of the CDR3 is TGTGCCACCGGTTTGTTGGGACTAGCGGCTTTCAATGAGCAGTTCTTC. Protein: CATGLLGLAAFNEQFF.

The chain uses TRBV11-3 and TRBJ1-2; tentative D call: TRBD1 (6 bases). CDR3 length: 13 amino acids. Germline V gives CDR1 SGHNT, CDR2 YENEEA. V lost 2 bases and J lost 8, with 12 bases in between. The CDR3 coding sequence is TGTGCCAGCAGCTTACAGGGGCGTGAGGGCTACACCTTC. This encodes CASSLQGREGYTF.

The chain uses TRBV7-9 and TRBJ2-1; D is perhaps TRBD2 (5 bases). There are 14 residues in the CDR3. Germline CDR1 and CDR2: SEHNR and FQNEAQ (reference sequence). V was trimmed by 4 bases and J by 5 bases, leaving 12 bases between them. CDR3 sequence: CASSWGRADNEQFF. For the CDR3, the DNA is TGTGCCAGCAGCTGGGGTAGAGCGGACAATGAGCAGTTCTTC.

This sequence joins TRBV7-2 and TRBJ2-3; D may be TRBD2 (6 bases). V was cut by 5 bases and J by 6 bases, with 15 bases left in between. The CDR3 contains 14 residues. Germline V CDR1 and CDR2: SGHTA, FQGNSA. The CDR3 DNA reads TGTGCCAGCAGCGGGCGTGGGGGGTTTGATACGCAGTATTTT. This codes for CASSGRGGFDTQYF.

V and J are TRBV5-4 and TRBJ1-4; 7 nucleotides align to TRBD1. The CDR3 contains 14 residues. Per germline, CDR1 SGHNT and CDR2 YYREEE (reference sequence). V trimming: 4 bases; J trimming: 5 bases; junction bases outside the gene matches: 5. CDR3 protein: CASSLGTENEKLFF. The CDR3 nucleotides are TGTGCCAGCAGCCTTGGGACAGAAAATGAAAAACTGTTTTTT.

The CDR3 reads CASSRTPGGNQPQHF. The CDR3 DNA reads TGTGCCAGCAGCCGGACCCCCGGGGGCAATCAGCCCCAGCATTTT. The V call is TRBV27, the J call TRBJ1-5; D unclear. The CDR3 runs 15 residues. The germline V and J ends were trimmed by 6 bases and 2 bases, with 14 bases remaining between them. Germline V gene sequence: CDR1 MNHEY, CDR2 SMNVEV (reference sequence).

To note about this clone: This specimen includes other DNA sequences encoding the same CDR3. The rearrangement uses TRBV19 and TRBJ1-5; a weak D match, TRBD1 (6 bases). Trimming took off 5 bases at V and 0 bases at J, with 8 bases between the two ends. This CDR3 spans 14 amino acids. The germline gives CDR1 LNHDA, CDR2 SQIVND (reference sequence). Here the CDR3 reads CASSVTGSNQPQHF. In DNA form, the CDR3 reads TGTGCCAGTAGTGTGACAGGTAGCAATCAGCCCCAGCATTTT.

A few counts support this clone. This chain links TRBV28 with TRBJ1-4; D is undetermined. The CDR3 runs to 15 residues. Deletions cut 5 bases from V and 3 bases from J, with 13 bases between. CDR1 and CDR2 from the germline V gene are MDHEN and SYDVKM. In DNA, the CDR3 is TGTGCCAGCAGTCCCCCTCAGGTTTCTAATGAAAAACTGTTTTTT. Protein: CASSPPQVSNEKLFF.

The rearrangement joins TRBV7-8 to TRBJ2-5; 7 bases map to TRBD1. From germline, CDR1 is SGHVS and CDR2 FQNEAQ. The CDR3 totals 13 residues. J gave up 5 bases and V 5 bases, and 5 bases lay outside the gene matches. CDR3 sequence (DNA): TGTGCCAGCAGCCTAGGGGGCGAGGAGACCCAGTACTTC. It yields the protein CASSLGGEETQYF.

J is TRBJ2-7 and V is TRBV6-5, with a tentative D call TRBD2 (5 bases). The CDR3 extends over 13 amino acids. V lost 6 bases and J 2 bases, leaving 11 bases between the germline ends. Per the germline V gene, CDR1 is MNHEY and CDR2 is SVGAGI. In DNA form, the CDR3 reads TGTGCCAGCAGGAGGGATTACCCCTACGAGCAGTACTTC. Translating gives CASRRDYPYEQYF.

The genes are TRBV7-9 and TRBJ1-4, with D maybe TRBD1 (5 bases). Germline V gene sequence: CDR1 SEHNR, CDR2 FQNEAQ (reference sequence). The germline V and J ends were trimmed by 2 bases and 7 bases, with 8 bases remaining between them. The CDR3 sequence is 13 residues long. This CDR3 is CASSLSRVEKLFF. CDR3 DNA: TGTGCCAGCAGCTTAAGCAGGGTTGAAAAACTGTTTTTT.

This clone was recorded only once. V gene TRBV28 combines with J gene TRBJ1-2; no reliable D call. The CDR3 spans 11 residues. The germline V and J ends were trimmed by 3 bases and 5 bases, with 4 bases remaining between them. CDR1 and CDR2 (germline): MDHEN, SYDVKM. The CDR3 protein is CASSFEYGYTF. CDR3 coding DNA: TGTGCCAGCAGTTTTGAGTATGGCTACACCTTC.

The V and J genes are TRBV6-1 and TRBJ2-7, with 7 bases that match TRBD1. The germline V gene has CDR1 MNHNS and CDR2 SASEGT. The CDR3 runs to 13 residues. V lost 6 bases to trimming and J lost 5 bases; unmatched junction nucleotides: 7. In DNA form, the CDR3 reads TGTGCCAGCAGAGGACAGGCACTTGACGAGCAGTACTTC. Its translation: CASRGQALDEQYF.

The CDR3 DNA reads TGTGCCAGCAGAAGTCCCGGGACAGGGAACACCGGGGAGCTGTTTTTT. Translated: CASRSPGTGNTGELFF. The chain uses TRBV2 and TRBJ2-2; TRBD1 matches at 8 bases. This CDR3 is 16 amino acids long. Germline V CDR1 and CDR2: SNHLY, FYNNEI. Trimming cost V 6 bases and J 1 base; bases outside gene matches: 7.

This chain uses TRBV4-3 with TRBJ2-1, with no clear D. Germline CDR1 is LGHNA and CDR2 is YSLEER. The CDR3 loop spans 16 amino acids. The V end lost 0 bases, the J end lost 7 bases, and 16 bases lay between the germline ends. The CDR3 is CASSQDFYAMSNEQFF. The CDR3 region has the DNA TGCGCCAGCAGCCAAGACTTTTATGCCATGAGTAATGAGCAGTTCTTC.